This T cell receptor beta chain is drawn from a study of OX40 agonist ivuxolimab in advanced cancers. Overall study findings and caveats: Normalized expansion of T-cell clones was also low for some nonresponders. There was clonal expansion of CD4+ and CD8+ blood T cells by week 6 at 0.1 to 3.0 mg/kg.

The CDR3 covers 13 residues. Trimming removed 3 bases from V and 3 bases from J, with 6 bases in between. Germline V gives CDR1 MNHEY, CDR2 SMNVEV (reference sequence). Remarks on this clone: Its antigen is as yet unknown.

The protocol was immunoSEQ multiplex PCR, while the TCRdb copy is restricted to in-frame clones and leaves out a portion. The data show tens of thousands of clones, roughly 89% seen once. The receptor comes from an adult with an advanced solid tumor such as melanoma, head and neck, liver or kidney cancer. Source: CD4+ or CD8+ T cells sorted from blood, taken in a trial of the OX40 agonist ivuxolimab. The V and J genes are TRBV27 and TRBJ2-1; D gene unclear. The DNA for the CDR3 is TGTGCCAGCAGTTTTGGTCTCTACAATGAGCAGTTCTTC. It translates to CASSFGLYNEQFF.